The 30 T cell receptor beta chains in this list originate from one sample, sequenced in a study of blood T cells in healthy people across ages. Then a second PCR, running about 6 to 12 cycles, was carried out with a sample-barcoded 5' primer and a J-beta primer mix. In TCRdb, the 5' RACE reads were re-called with MiXCR into one record per CDR3 protein. This repertoire shows fewer than 2 million distinct CDR3 sequences, about two fifths found once; its top ten account for more than 20%. Sequencing was performed on blood. The source of these receptors is a human donor in good health.

The chain has TRBV6-2 or TRBV6-3 and TRBJ2-5; 7 bases are a match to TRBD2. The end of the DNA aligns better with TRBJ2-7, so the J call may be wrong. The germline V gene has CDR1 MNHEY and CDR2 SVGEGT. There are 13 residues in the CDR3. The CDR3 nucleotides are TGTGCCAGCGCGAGCGGGGTCCTTGTCGAGCAGTACTTC. Translation gives CASASGVLVEQYF.

This clonotype was seen ten or more times. The chain joins TRBV20-1 to TRBJ1-2; D unclear. CDR1 is DFQATT, CDR2 SNEGSKA, per germline (reference sequence). CDR3 size: 11 residues. V was pared by 3 bases and J by 8 bases, with 10 bases between. The CDR3 nucleotides read TGCAGTGCTAGTAGCATAAGCGGCTACACCTTC. Its translation is CSASSISGYTF.

V and J are TRBV15 and TRBJ2-1; 8 nucleotides agree with TRBD2. Germline V gene lookup returns CDR1 LNHNV and CDR2 YYDKDF (reference sequence). The CDR3 totals 15 residues. V dropped 7 bases and J dropped 4; count of bases not matched to a gene: 9. The CDR3 DNA is TGTGCCACCACCACCGGGACTAGTAGGTACAATGAGCAGTTCTTC. Protein product: CATTTGTSRYNEQFF. The complete variable domain, with remaining parts taken from reference TRBV15 and TRBJ2-1, reads DAMVIQNPRYQVTQFGKPVTLSCSQTLNHNVMYWYQQKSSQAPKLLFHYYDKDFNNEADTPDNFQSRRPNTSFCFLDIRSPGLGDTAMYLCATTTGTSRYNEQFFGPGTRLTVL.

This clonotype appeared a few times. V and J are TRBV29-1 and TRBJ1-2; possible D gene TRBD1, 6 bases. CDR3 length: 13 residues. CDR1 is SQVTM and CDR2 is ANQGSEA in the germline V gene. Trimming left V 7 bases short and J 5 bases short, with 17 bases between. The CDR3 region has the DNA TGCAGCGCCGCCGCAGGGGCGGGATATGGCTACACCTTC. This translates into CSAAAGAGYGYTF.

The rearrangement joins TRBV6-1 to TRBJ2-7; D is ambiguous. Germline CDR1 reads MNHNS; CDR2 reads SASEGT. The V end was cut by 3 bases, the J end by 2 bases, with 17 bases between. The CDR3 has 16 amino acids. The chain's CDR3 is CASSDPGALLPYEQYF. The CDR3 nucleotides are TGTGCCAGCAGTGACCCAGGAGCCCTACTCCCCTACGAGCAGTACTTC.

This clonotype occurred a few times. The chain is built from TRBV5-1 and TRBJ1-1, with 7 bases identical to TRBD1. The germline gives CDR1 SGHRS, CDR2 YFSETQ. The CDR3 is 16 residues long. The trim removed 3 bases at V and 4 bases at J, leaving 12 bases unmatched. The CDR3 sequence: CASSSTAGDSLTEAFF. CDR3 DNA: TGCGCCAGCAGCTCGACGGCCGGGGACAGTCTCACTGAAGCTTTCTTT.

The rearrangement links TRBV5-1 to TRBJ1-2; 7 bases align to TRBD1. The J segment lost 4 bases and the V segment lost 0 bases, leaving 9 bases of the junction unmatched. The CDR3 loop spans 16 amino acids. Germline assignment: CDR1 SGHRS and CDR2 YFSETQ. CDR3 DNA sequence: TGCGCCAGCAGCTTGGATCCGCCAGGGGGTACCTATGGCTACACCTTC. The encoded protein is CASSLDPPGGTYGYTF.

The chain recombines TRBV5-1 with TRBJ1-5, with unresolved D. Between the trimmed V and J ends, which lost 2 bases and 4 bases, there was a span of 10 bases. The CDR3 spans 14 residues. CDR1 is SGHRS and CDR2 is YFSETQ in the germline V gene. The CDR3 here is CASSFDGGNQPQHF. CDR3 nucleotide sequence: TGCGCCAGCAGCTTTGATGGAGGAAATCAGCCCCAGCATTTT.

The chain couples TRBV28 to TRBJ1-2; a possible D gene is TRBD1 (6 bases). Trimming removed 8 bases at V and 8 bases at J, with 18 bases between. Germline V lookup: CDR1 MDHEN, CDR2 SYDVKM. The CDR3 sequence is 13 residues long. In DNA form, the CDR3 reads TGTGCCAGCTACCCCCGGGCAGGGGCAGGCTACACCTTC. Protein sequence: CASYPRAGAGYTF.

This clonotype was picked up a small number of times. This rearrangement joins TRBV6-2 or TRBV6-3 to TRBJ2-1; 10 bases are a match to TRBD1. Germline values: CDR1 MNHEY, CDR2 SVGEGT. V trimming: 7 bases; J trimming: 4 bases; junction bases outside the gene matches: 4. The CDR3 contains 14 residues. The DNA of the CDR3 is TGTGCCAGCATGAGGGACAGGGGATACAATGAGCAGTTCTTC. This gives the protein CASMRDRGYNEQFF.

The chain joins TRBV4-1 to TRBJ2-3; D gene unclear. From germline, CDR1 is MGHRA and CDR2 YSYEKL. This CDR3 contains 11 residues. V was pared by 1 base and J by 8 bases, with 4 bases between. CDR3 bases: TGCGCCAGCAGCCAAGTTCTTACGCAGTATTTT. Encoded protein: CASSQVLTQYF.

This sequence joins TRBV20-1 and TRBJ2-1; the D gene is possibly TRBD2 (6 bases). V was trimmed by 3 bases and J by 14 bases, leaving 14 bases between them. Looked up from germline, CDR1 is DFQATT and CDR2 is SNEGSKA (reference sequence). The CDR3 sequence is 11 residues long. In DNA form, the CDR3 reads TGCAGTGCTAGGGTTGTGGGGGAGGAGTTCTTC. Protein: CSARVVGEEFF.

The V and J genes are TRBV7-2 and TRBJ2-3; 7 bases match TRBD2. This CDR3 spans 15 amino acids. J gave up 1 base and V 2 bases, and 3 bases lay outside the gene matches. CDR1 and CDR2 (germline): SGHTA, FQGNSA. The CDR3 nucleotides read TGTGCCAGCAGCTTATACGCGGGGGGCACAGATACGCAGTATTTT. Translating gives CASSLYAGGTDTQYF.

The chain has TRBV5-1 and TRBJ2-7; D is perhaps TRBD1 (5 bases). This CDR3 contains 13 residues. The ends were cut back, 5 bases at V and 3 bases at J, with 12 bases in the middle. CDR1 and CDR2 (germline): SGHRS, YFSETQ. In DNA form, the CDR3 reads TGCGCCAGCAGACCTGACAGCTTCTACGAGCAGTACTTC. Protein sequence: CASRPDSFYEQYF.

V gene TRBV12-3 or TRBV12-4 combines with J gene TRBJ1-5; D may be TRBD1 (6 bases). This CDR3 region has 17 residues. The ends were cut back, 7 bases at V and 0 bases at J, with 19 bases in the middle. The CDR3 here is CASKGDQGPYSNQPQHF. CDR3 nucleotide sequence: TGTGCCAGCAAGGGGGACCAGGGGCCCTATAGCAATCAGCCCCAGCATTTT.

Regarding this clonotype: An end of the junction does not agree with germline; a read error may underlie this. The chain links TRBV7-6 to TRBJ1-5; D remains unclear. This CDR3 region has 15 residues. Per the germline V gene, CDR1 is SGHVS and CDR2 is FNYEAQ. Written as DNA, the CDR3 is TGTGCCAGCAGCTTAAGTGCAGGACCCAATCAGCCCCCGCATTTT. It encodes CASSLSAGPNQPPHF.

V gene TRBV29-1 combines with J gene TRBJ1-2; 8 bases map to TRBD1. The CDR3 contains 15 residues. V trimming: 4 bases; J trimming: 4 bases; junction bases outside the gene matches: 11. The germline V gene encodes CDR1 SQVTM and CDR2 ANQGSEA. The CDR3 nucleotides read TGCAGCGTTGGAGGGGGGACAGGACTAAGCTATGGCTACACCTTC. Translation: CSVGGGTGLSYGYTF.

The chain joins TRBV6-5 to TRBJ1-3; D remains unclear. The V and J ends lost 7 bases and 0 bases respectively, with 4 bases between them. The CDR3 totals 12 residues. Germline CDR1 and CDR2: MNHEY and SVGAGI. The CDR3 DNA follows: TGTGCCAGCACCTCCTCTGGAAACACCATATATTTT. It yields the protein CASTSSGNTIYF.

The table lists this clonotype with many counts. Germline and junction disagree at one end, which may indicate a read error. The CDR3 region is CASSLGGNYGYTF. CDR3 sequence (DNA): TGTGCCAGCAGCTTAGGGGGGAACTATGGCTACACCTTC. The chain has TRBV12-3 or TRBV12-4 and TRBJ1-2; possible D gene TRBD1, 6 bases. CDR3 length equals 13 residues.

There are many counts of this clonotype. The CDR3, as DNA: TGTGCCATCAGTGGACAGGGGAACTACGAGCAGTACTTC. This codes for CAISGQGNYEQYF. This sequence joins TRBV10-3 and TRBJ2-7; the match to TRBD1 covers 8 bases. After removal of 4 bases from V and 3 bases from J, the junction contained 2 bases not matched to a gene. This CDR3 comprises 13 residues. Per the germline V gene, CDR1 is ENHRY and CDR2 is SYGVKD.

The V gene is TRBV7-9, the J gene TRBJ2-3; D could derive from TRBD1 or TRBD2 (5 bases each). Germline CDR1 and CDR2: SEHNR and FQNEAQ (reference sequence). The CDR3 runs to 15 residues. Trimming took 1 base from V and 2 from J, leaving 10 bases between them. CDR3 sequence: CASSLVWGFTDTQYF. The DNA for the CDR3 is TGTGCCAGCAGCTTAGTCTGGGGGTTCACAGATACGCAGTATTTT.

The rearrangement uses TRBV7-2 and TRBJ2-1; tentative D call: TRBD1 (7 bases). Germline V CDR1 and CDR2: SGHTA, FQGNSA. V was pared by 5 bases and J by 0 bases, with 20 bases between. This CDR3 region has 18 residues. The CDR3 nucleotides read TGTGCCAGCAGCACAGTACAGGGGACTCCTGGCTCCTACAATGAGCAGTTCTTC. Encoded protein: CASSTVQGTPGSYNEQFF.

This clonotype was observed a few times. This chain joins TRBV6-2 or TRBV6-3 and TRBJ2-1, with 8 bases lining up with TRBD2. With 4 bases clipped from V and 3 bases from J, the junction kept 5 bases outside the gene matches. The germline gives CDR1 MNHEY, CDR2 SVGEGT. The CDR3 runs 15 residues. The CDR3 DNA reads as TGTGCCAGCAGTTCGGGGGGGGGAAACTACAATGAGCAGTTCTTC. It codes for CASSSGGGNYNEQFF.

This clonotype turned up a few times. The chain uses TRBV20-1 and TRBJ2-5, with TRBD2 matching 11 bases. Trimming at V came to 5 bases and at J to 4 bases, leaving 3 bases not matched to a gene. CDR3 length: 13 residues. Looked up from germline, CDR1 is DFQATT and CDR2 is SNEGSKA (reference sequence). CDR3 bases: TGCAGTGCTGGAGGACTAGCGGGAGAGACCCAGTACTTC. Translating it yields CSAGGLAGETQYF.

The table lists this clonotype with a few counts. The chain has TRBV20-1 and TRBJ2-1; TRBD2 matches at 14 bases. Germline V lookup: CDR1 DFQATT, CDR2 SNEGSKA (reference sequence). J gave up 10 bases and V 3 bases, and 8 bases lay outside the gene matches. The CDR3 covers 15 residues. The CDR3 DNA sequence: TGCAGTGCTAGTCTGGGGACTAGCGGGGGTTGGGAGCAGTTCTTC. This gives the protein CSASLGTSGGWEQFF.

This clonotype was observed a few times. The chain couples TRBV9 to TRBJ2-7; D gene unclear. Germline V CDR1 and CDR2: SGDLS, YYNGEE. Trimming cost V 4 bases and J 3 bases, with 11 bases left between them. The CDR3 runs to 13 residues. CDR3 sequence (DNA): TGTGCCAGCAGCCATCCTCCTTTCTACGAGCAGTACTTC. This encodes CASSHPPFYEQYF.

This clonotype occurred a few times. The chain employs TRBV29-1 and TRBJ2-3; 9 nucleotides line up with TRBD1. This CDR3 has 17 amino acids. Germline V gene sequence: CDR1 SQVTM, CDR2 ANQGSEA. Trimming cost V 6 bases and J 3 bases; bases outside gene matches: 16. The CDR3 loop reads CSVLRIGRDRVTDTQYF. CDR3 in DNA: TGCAGCGTCCTAAGGATAGGACGGGACAGGGTGACAGATACGCAGTATTTT.

This chain uses TRBV5-1 with TRBJ2-6; 8 bases align to TRBD2. Trimming at V came to 5 bases and at J to 0 bases, leaving 16 bases not matched to a gene. Germline CDR1 and CDR2: SGHRS and YFSETQ. The CDR3 has 20 residues. CDR3 amino acids: CASSSGGLAGPLSGANVLTF. The CDR3 DNA is TGCGCCAGCAGTTCGGGGGGCCTAGCGGGCCCCCTCTCTGGGGCCAACGTCCTGACTTTC.

This chain connects TRBV24-1 to TRBJ2-3; D is ambiguous. V was shortened by 0 bases and J by 0 bases, with 12 bases between the two germline ends. Germline assignment: CDR1 KGHDR and CDR2 SFDVKD. The CDR3 has 17 residues. The DNA of the CDR3 is TGTGCCACCAGTGATTTGGGCAGTAGCTATAGCACAGATACGCAGTATTTT. This encodes CATSDLGSSYSTDTQYF.

This clonotype was counted a few times. V is TRBV27 and J is TRBJ2-7, with 11 bases lining up with TRBD1. J lost 3 bases, V lost 8 bases, and 9 bases had no gene match. The CDR3 spans 15 residues. CDR1 is MNHEY, CDR2 SMNVEV, per germline (reference sequence). This CDR3 reads CASAAGTGGSYEQYF. The CDR3 nucleotides read TGTGCCAGCGCCGCCGGGACAGGGGGAAGCTACGAGCAGTACTTC.